This T cell receptor beta chain was identified in a study of T cell responses to AZD1222 COVID-19 vaccine. Findings and caveats of the study: Reports indicate that nearly half of spike-specific TCRs are directed at unmutated variant regions. Among vaccine-associated CD4 TCRs, coverage spanned spike, with dominance at 160-218 and 743-854. Recipients of two AZD1222 doses showed rising Spike-specific TCR breadth and depth.

As to this clone: The target antigen is unknown.

Profiled with immunoSEQ multiplex PCR; TCRdb holds only in-frame clones, not every one. The sample includes over 150,000 clones, 90% of them seen just once. The CDR3 spans 17 residues. Germline CDR1 is SGHNT and CDR2 is YYREEE (reference sequence). V was clipped by 4 bases and J by 7 bases; unmatched bases: 13. The TCR was taken from an adult in good health. V usage is TRBV5-4 and J usage is TRBJ2-1, with 11 bases fitting TRBD2. The sample here was peripheral blood, taken on day 0 of AZD1222 vaccination. Here the CDR3 reads CASSTIAGGPRHNEQFF. DNA for the CDR3: TGTGCCAGCAGCACCATAGCGGGGGGGCCCAGGCATAATGAGCAGTTCTTC. Variable domain in full (rest from reference TRBV5-4 and TRBJ2-1): ETGVTQSPTHLIKTRGQQVTLRCSSQSGHNTVSWYQQALGQGPQFIFQYYREEENGRGNFPPRFSGLQFPNYSSELNVNALELDDSALYLCASSTIAGGPRHNEQFFGPGTRLTVL.